These 26 T cell receptor beta chains came from one sample sequenced in a study of spatial heterogeneity in lung cancer. TCRdb reanalysed the 5' RACE reads using MiXCR and keeps one entry per CDR3 protein. Altogether over 95,000 distinct CDR3 sequences are present, less than 14% being singletons, with the ten largest covering 20% to 30%. Time point of the sample: blood at routine non-recurrence follow-up after resection. Sequencing used PBMCs, obtained at follow-up. The source of these receptors is a female donor with early-stage non-small cell lung cancer.

In this sample, this clonotype turned up many times. The chain has TRBV11-2 and TRBJ1-6; 9 bases line up with TRBD1. The CDR3 totals 14 residues. The V segment lost 6 bases and the J segment 9 bases; nucleotides outside the gene matches: 6. Germline values: CDR1 SGHAT, CDR2 FQNNGV. The CDR3 bases are TGTGCCAGCAGGTCACAGGGGGCCGGTTCACCCCTCCACTTT. This translates into CASRSQGAGSPLHF.

The chain couples TRBV18 to TRBJ2-1; D unclear. The CDR3 is made up of 11 amino acids. Germline V CDR1 and CDR2: KGHSH, LQKENI. The V end lost 2 bases, the J end lost 10 bases, and 6 bases lay between the germline ends. As DNA, the CDR3 is TGTGCCAGCTCACCAGGCACCGAGCAGTTCTTC. It codes for CASSPGTEQFF.

The V and J genes are TRBV6-6 and TRBJ1-1; possible D gene TRBD1, 5 bases. This CDR3 has 15 residues. With 2 bases removed from V and 0 bases from J, the gap between germline ends came to 10 bases. CDR1 is MNHNY and CDR2 is SVGAGI in the germline V gene (reference sequence). Here the CDR3 DNA reads TGTGCCAGCAGTTACGGGACGGTAGTGAACACTGAAGCTTTCTTT. Its translation is CASSYGTVVNTEAFF.

The rearrangement joins TRBV11-3 to TRBJ1-4, with D uncertain. The CDR3 consists of 12 residues. CDR1 and CDR2 from the germline V gene are SGHNT and YENEEA. V lost 6 bases and J lost 6, with 8 bases in between. CDR3 bases: TGTGCCAGCAGTCGTGGGTATGAAAAACTGTTTTTT. Translation gives CASSRGYEKLFF.

This clonotype was observed a few times. The CDR3 sequence: CASSLSPHAASGYNEQFF. The CDR3 DNA reads as TGTGCCAGCAGTTTATCTCCACACGCGGCTAGCGGATACAATGAGCAGTTCTTC. This sequence joins TRBV6-2 or TRBV6-3 and TRBJ2-1, with 7 nucleotides matching TRBD2. The CDR3 is 18 amino acids. Trimming at V came to 4 bases and at J to 4 bases, leaving 16 bases not matched to a gene. Germline V CDR1 and CDR2: MNHEY, SVGEGT.

This clonotype showed up just once. A single base separates this from a much larger clone, so it may be a read error. The chain links TRBV6-1 to TRBJ1-6; D is unclear. CDR1 and CDR2 (germline): MNHNS, SASEGT. V was trimmed by 3 bases and J by 0 bases, leaving 12 bases between them. CDR3 length: 17 amino acids. The DNA of the CDR3 is TGTGCCAGCAGTGACGTCAGAGTGAGCTCCTATAATTCACCCCTCCACTTT. Translated: CASSDVRVSSYNSPLHF.

This clonotype was observed many times. The chain carries TRBV18 and TRBJ1-4; unclear D gene. CDR1 KGHSH and CDR2 LQKENI come from the germline V gene. The CDR3 consists of 13 residues. Trimming took 3 bases from V and 5 from J, leaving 7 bases between them. The CDR3 DNA reads TGTGCCAGCTCACCTGGAAGGAATGAAAAACTGTTTTTT. It specifies CASSPGRNEKLFF.

The rearrangement uses TRBV30 and TRBJ2-3; no reliable D call. Trimming took 3 bases from V and 4 from J, leaving 14 bases between them. This CDR3 has 14 amino acids. Germline V gene data show CDR1 as GTSNPN and CDR2 as SVGIG (reference sequence). Here the CDR3 reads CAWSAATGPDTQYF. CDR3 DNA sequence: TGTGCCTGGAGCGCCGCGACTGGGCCAGATACGCAGTATTTT.

In its sample, this clonotype was seen many times. The rearrangement joins TRBV28 to TRBJ2-7; 9 bases fit TRBD2. The CDR3 covers 15 residues. Germline V lookup: CDR1 MDHEN, CDR2 SYDVKM. J gave up 4 bases and V 6 bases, and 10 bases lay outside the gene matches. CDR3 DNA: TGTGCCAGCAGGCCAGCGGGGGGCAAAGGGTACGAGCAGTACTTC. Translation: CASRPAGGKGYEQYF.

The V call is TRBV20-1, the J call TRBJ2-4; 10 bases match TRBD2. Trimming removed 6 bases from V and 0 bases from J; junction bases left unmatched: 5. The CDR3 is made up of 15 amino acids. Germline V gene sequence: CDR1 DFQATT, CDR2 SNEGSKA (reference sequence). Here the CDR3 reads CSARTSGLAKNIQYF. CDR3 coding DNA: TGCAGTGCCCGGACTAGCGGCTTAGCCAAAAACATTCAGTACTTC.

This clonotype occurred many times. V and J are TRBV18 and TRBJ2-1, with 7 bases matching TRBD1. The germline V gene has CDR1 KGHSH and CDR2 LQKENI. The CDR3 runs to 15 residues. V lost 5 bases, J lost 0 bases, and 4 bases stayed unmatched. The CDR3 region has the DNA TGTGCCAGCTCAGAACAGGGGAGCTCCTACAATGAGCAGTTCTTC. It encodes CASSEQGSSYNEQFF.

A few counts support this clonotype. This chain links TRBV18 with TRBJ1-5, with a tentative D call TRBD1 (6 bases). The germline V gene encodes CDR1 KGHSH and CDR2 LQKENI. Trimming removed 6 bases at V and 5 bases at J, with 17 bases between. This CDR3 region has 15 residues. In DNA form, the CDR3 reads TGTGCCAGCTCGAATCAGGGGTTAGAGGATCAGCCCCAGCATTTT. Protein: CASSNQGLEDQPQHF.

The sample holds many counts of this clonotype. The chain joins TRBV4-2 to TRBJ2-5; D possibly corresponds to TRBD2 (6 bases). CDR3 length: 14 amino acids. Trimming cost V 2 bases and J 5 bases, with 12 bases left between them. In germline, CDR1 is LGHNA, CDR2 YNFKEQ. CDR3 residues: CASSQQRAAETQYF. CDR3 nucleotide sequence: TGTGCCAGCAGCCAACAGCGGGCTGCGGAGACCCAGTACTTC.

The rearrangement links TRBV27 to TRBJ1-6; D not certain. V dropped 0 bases and J dropped 14 bases, with 11 bases sitting between them. Germline lookup yields CDR1 MNHEY and CDR2 SMNVEV (reference sequence). The CDR3 length is 13 residues. Here the CDR3 DNA reads TGTGCCAGCAGTTTATCGGCCTACGGGACCCTCCACTTT. It codes for CASSLSAYGTLHF.

This clonotype has more than one count but fewer than ten. The V gene is TRBV9, the J gene TRBJ2-5; 13 bases are shared with TRBD2. Per the germline V gene, CDR1 is SGDLS and CDR2 is YYNGEE. The CDR3 runs 15 residues. The V segment lost 6 bases and the J segment 3 bases; nucleotides outside the gene matches: 5. CDR3 sequence: CASTRTSGGKETQYF. In nucleotides, the CDR3 is TGTGCCAGCACGAGGACTAGCGGGGGTAAAGAGACCCAGTACTTC.

CDR3 protein: CASSAGTGSSPLHF. DNA for the CDR3: TGTGCCAGCAGCGCCGGGACAGGGAGTTCACCCCTCCACTTT. The chain couples TRBV2 to TRBJ1-6, with 9 nucleotides matching TRBD1. V lost 6 bases, J lost 9 bases, and 6 bases stayed unmatched. Germline V CDR1 and CDR2: SNHLY, FYNNEI. The CDR3 totals 14 residues.

The sample holds a few counts of this clonotype. The gene calls are TRBV7-9 and TRBJ1-2, with TRBD1 matching 11 bases. Germline trimming cut 3 bases from V and 5 bases from J; bases unmatched to any gene: 5. In germline, CDR1 is SEHNR, CDR2 FQNEAQ (reference sequence). The CDR3 covers 15 residues. CDR3 protein: CASSFIGQGAYGYTF. CDR3 coding DNA: TGTGCCAGCAGCTTTATAGGACAGGGGGCTTATGGCTACACCTTC. Full variable domain (missing parts from reference TRBV7-9 and TRBJ1-2): DTGVSQNPRHKITKRGQNVTFRCDPISEHNRLYWYRQTLGQGPEFLTYFQNEAQLEKSRLLSDRFSAERPKGSFSTLEIQRTEQGDSAMYLCASSFIGQGAYGYTFGSGTRLTVV.

The J gene is TRBJ1-4, the V gene TRBV27, with 8 bases lining up with TRBD1. Unmatched junction bases numbered 8, after V lost 6 bases and J lost 5 bases. The germline V gene encodes CDR1 MNHEY and CDR2 SMNVEV (reference sequence). The CDR3 totals 15 residues. CDR3 in amino acids: CASSRYRGGNEKLFF. CDR3 nucleotides: TGTGCCAGCAGCCGATACAGGGGGGGAAATGAAAAACTGTTTTTT. The whole variable domain, filled in from reference TRBV27 and TRBJ1-4, reads EAQVTQNPRYLITVTGKKLTVTCSQNMNHEYMSWYRQDPGLGLRQIYYSMNVEVTDKGDVPEGYKVSRKEKRNFPLILESPSPNQTSLYFCASSRYRGGNEKLFFGSGTQLSVL.

This clonotype was seen only a few times. The chain carries TRBV2 and TRBJ1-2; D unresolved. CDR1 is SNHLY, CDR2 FYNNEI, per germline. The V and J ends lost 6 bases and 8 bases respectively, with 13 bases between them. This CDR3 has 12 residues. The CDR3 reads CASRMASSGYTF. The DNA of the CDR3 is TGTGCCAGCAGGATGGCCTCCAGCGGCTACACCTTC. The whole variable domain, filled in from reference TRBV2 and TRBJ1-2, reads EPEVTQTPSHQVTQMGQEVILRCVPISNHLYFYWYRQILGQKVEFLVSFYNNEISEKSEIFDDQFSVERPDGSNFTLKIRSTKLEDSAMYFCASRMASSGYTFGSGTRLTVV.

In its sample, this clonotype was seen a few times. The V gene is TRBV6-5, the J gene TRBJ1-2; tentative D call: TRBD1 (6 bases). The germline V and J ends were trimmed by 8 bases and 3 bases, with 13 bases remaining between them. This CDR3 contains 13 residues. CDR1 MNHEY and CDR2 SVGAGI come from the germline V gene. The chain's CDR3 is CASRDTYDYGYTF. The CDR3 DNA reads TGTGCCAGCCGGGACACCTACGACTATGGCTACACCTTC.

In this sample, this clonotype turned up many times. The V and J genes are TRBV25-1 and TRBJ2-1; unclear D gene. This CDR3 has 11 amino acids. CDR1 is MGHDK and CDR2 is SYGVNS in the germline V gene. The V end was cut by 0 bases, the J end by 6 bases, with 0 bases between. CDR3 region: CASSEYNEQFF. The CDR3 nucleotides read TGTGCCAGCAGTGAATACAATGAGCAGTTCTTC. The whole variable domain, filled in from reference TRBV25-1 and TRBJ2-1, reads EADIYQTPRYLVIGTGKKITLECSQTMGHDKMYWYQQDPGMELHLIHYSYGVNSTEKGDLSSESTVSRIRTEHFPLTLESARPSHTSQYLCASSEYNEQFFGPGTRLTVL.

The chain combines TRBV27 with TRBJ1-6, with D possibly being TRBD1 (6 bases). The germline V gene encodes CDR1 MNHEY and CDR2 SMNVEV (reference sequence). Between the trimmed V and J ends, which lost 3 bases and 0 bases, there was a span of 6 bases. The CDR3 loop spans 15 amino acids. The CDR3 coding sequence is TGTGCCAGCAGTTTCAGGGGCTCCTATAATTCACCCCTCCACTTT. This sequence encodes CASSFRGSYNSPLHF.

This clonotype was found many times. The chain uses TRBV11-2 and TRBJ2-5; no clear D. Germline V gene lookup returns CDR1 SGHAT and CDR2 FQNNGV. The CDR3 contains 9 residues. Trimming stripped 8 bases from V and 5 bases from J, with 3 bases between. CDR3 nucleotide sequence: TGTGCCAGCGGGGAGACCCAGTACTTC. It specifies CASGETQYF. Together with reference TRBV11-2 and TRBJ2-5, the CDR3 gives the full variable domain: EAGVAQSPRYKIIEKRQSVAFWCNPISGHATLYWYQQILGQGPKLLIQFQNNGVVDDSQLPKDRFSAERLKGVDSTLKIQPAKLEDSAVYLCASGETQYFGPGTRLLVL.

This clonotype was picked up a small number of times. The chain carries TRBV20-1 and TRBJ2-1, with TRBD2 identical over 8 bases. The CDR3 covers 17 residues. Germline loops: CDR1 DFQATT, CDR2 SNEGSKA (reference sequence). V was pared by 1 base and J by 4 bases, with 12 bases of the junction left unmatched. The CDR3 region is CSARAGFGRARYNEQFF. DNA of the CDR3: TGCAGTGCTAGAGCCGGATTCGGGAGGGCCAGATACAATGAGCAGTTCTTC.

The chain is built from TRBV7-2 and TRBJ1-4; perhaps TRBD1 as D (5 bases). There are 14 residues in the CDR3. The germline V and J ends were trimmed by 3 bases and 7 bases, with 12 bases remaining between them. Germline CDR1 and CDR2: SGHTA and FQGNSA. The CDR3 is CASSFQGGGEKLFF. The CDR3 nucleotides are TGTGCCAGCAGCTTCCAGGGAGGAGGTGAAAAACTGTTTTTT.

The chain links TRBV29-1 to TRBJ2-1, with a possible D match to TRBD1 (6 bases). Germline V CDR1 and CDR2: SQVTM, ANQGSEA. The CDR3 runs 13 residues. V was clipped by 4 bases and J by 10 bases, with 17 bases between them. Here the CDR3 reads CSVGLSSRGEQFF. In DNA form, the CDR3 reads TGCAGCGTTGGGCTTAGCTCGAGGGGGGAGCAGTTCTTC.